This T cell receptor (beta chain) came from a study of T-cell reconstitution after alpha-beta-depleted transplantation in children. V lost 4 bases, J lost 5 bases, and 7 bases stayed unmatched. This CDR3 is built from 16 residues. CDR1 and CDR2 (germline): MGHRA, YSYEKL. This clonotype has just a few counts. During its preparation, the TCRbeta library received unique molecular identifiers. TCRdb re-called the PCR reads with MiXCR, one entry per CDR3 protein. Among around 700,000 distinct CDR3 sequences, roughly 14% were seen once, and the ten largest hold roughly 0.84%. This clonotype was obtained from a girl between 2 and 10 years old with congenital amegakaryocytic thrombocytopenia, due to receive a stem cell transplant. The source material was PBMCs, sampled before TCRalphabeta/CD19-depleted stem cell transplant. This chain joins TRBV4-1 and TRBJ2-1; 11 bases are a match to TRBD2. CDR3 DNA sequence: TGCGCCAGCAGCCGAGGGACTAGCGGAGGTGACAATGAGCAGTTCTTC. Amino acid sequence: CASSRGTSGGDNEQFF.